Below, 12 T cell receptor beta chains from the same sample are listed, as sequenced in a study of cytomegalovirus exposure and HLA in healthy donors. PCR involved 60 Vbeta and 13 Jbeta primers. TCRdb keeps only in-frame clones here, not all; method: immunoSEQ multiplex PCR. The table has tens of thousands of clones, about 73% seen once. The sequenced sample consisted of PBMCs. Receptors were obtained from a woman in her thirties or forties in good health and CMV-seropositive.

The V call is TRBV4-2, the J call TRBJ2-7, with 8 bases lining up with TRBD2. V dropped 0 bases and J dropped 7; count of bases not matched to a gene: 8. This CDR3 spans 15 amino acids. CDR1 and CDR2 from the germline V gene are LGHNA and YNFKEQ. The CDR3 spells CASSQDRAGVEEQYF. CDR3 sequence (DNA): TGTGCCAGCAGCCAAGACAGAGCGGGAGTAGAAGAGCAGTACTTC.

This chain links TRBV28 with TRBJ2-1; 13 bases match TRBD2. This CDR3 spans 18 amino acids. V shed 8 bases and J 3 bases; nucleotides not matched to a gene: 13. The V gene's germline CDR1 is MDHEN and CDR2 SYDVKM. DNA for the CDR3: TGTGCCAGCGTTGGTTGGACTAGCGGGAGTCTAGGCTACAATGAGCAGTTCTTC. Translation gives CASVGWTSGSLGYNEQFF.

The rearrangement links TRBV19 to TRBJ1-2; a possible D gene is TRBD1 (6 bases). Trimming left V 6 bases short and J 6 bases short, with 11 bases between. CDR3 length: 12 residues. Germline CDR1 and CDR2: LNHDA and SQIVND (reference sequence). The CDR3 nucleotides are TGTGCCAGTAGGCAGGGGTTAGATGGCTACACCTTC. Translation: CASRQGLDGYTF.

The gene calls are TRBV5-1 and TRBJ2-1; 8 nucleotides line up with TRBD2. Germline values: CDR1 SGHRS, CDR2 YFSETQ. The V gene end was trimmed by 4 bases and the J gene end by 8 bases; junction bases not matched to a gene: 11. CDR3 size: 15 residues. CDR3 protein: CASSPGTSLFDEQFF. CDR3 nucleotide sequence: TGCGCCAGCAGCCCGGGGACTAGTTTGTTCGATGAGCAGTTCTTC.

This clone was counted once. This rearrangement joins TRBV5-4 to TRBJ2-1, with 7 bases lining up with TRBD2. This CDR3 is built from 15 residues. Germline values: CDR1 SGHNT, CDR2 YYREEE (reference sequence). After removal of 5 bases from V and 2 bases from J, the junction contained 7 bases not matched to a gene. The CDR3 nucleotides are TGTGCCAGCAGACGTGGACTAGAAGCCTACAATGAGCAGTTCTTC. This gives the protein CASRRGLEAYNEQFF.

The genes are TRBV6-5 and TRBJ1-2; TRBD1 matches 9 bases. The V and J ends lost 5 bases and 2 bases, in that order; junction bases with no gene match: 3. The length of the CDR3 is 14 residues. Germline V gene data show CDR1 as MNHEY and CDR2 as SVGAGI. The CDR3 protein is CASSTTGGNYGYTF. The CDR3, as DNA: TGTGCCAGCAGTACCACAGGGGGCAACTATGGCTACACCTTC.

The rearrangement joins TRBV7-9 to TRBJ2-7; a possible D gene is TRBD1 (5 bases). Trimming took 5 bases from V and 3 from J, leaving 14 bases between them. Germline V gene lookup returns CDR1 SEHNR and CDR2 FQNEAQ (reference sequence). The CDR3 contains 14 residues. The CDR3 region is CASSQGAVGYEQYF. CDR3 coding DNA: TGTGCCAGCAGCCAAGGGGCAGTAGGCTACGAGCAGTACTTC. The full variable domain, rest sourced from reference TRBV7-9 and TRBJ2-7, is DTGVSQNPRHKITKRGQNVTFRCDPISEHNRLYWYRQTLGQGPEFLTYFQNEAQLEKSRLLSDRFSAERPKGSFSTLEIQRTEQGDSAMYLCASSQGAVGYEQYFGPGTRLTVT.

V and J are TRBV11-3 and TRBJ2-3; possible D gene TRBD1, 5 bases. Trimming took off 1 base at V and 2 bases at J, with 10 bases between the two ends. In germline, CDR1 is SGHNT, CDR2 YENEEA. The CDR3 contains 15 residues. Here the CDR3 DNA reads TGTGCCAGCAGCTTAGGGGGCGTTTTCACAGATACGCAGTATTTT. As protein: CASSLGGVFTDTQYF.

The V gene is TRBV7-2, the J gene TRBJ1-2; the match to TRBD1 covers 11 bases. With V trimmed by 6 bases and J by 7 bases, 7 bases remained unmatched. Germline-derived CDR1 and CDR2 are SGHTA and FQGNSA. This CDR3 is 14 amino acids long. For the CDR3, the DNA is TGTGCCAGCAGTCGTGGACAGGGGGCTAGTGGCTACACCTTC. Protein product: CASSRGQGASGYTF. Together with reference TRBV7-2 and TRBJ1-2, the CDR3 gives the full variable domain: GAGVSQSPSNKVTEKGKDVELRCDPISGHTALYWYRQSLGQGLEFLIYFQGNSAPDKSGLPSDRFSAERTGGSVSTLTIQRTQQEDSAVYLCASSRGQGASGYTFGSGTRLTVV.

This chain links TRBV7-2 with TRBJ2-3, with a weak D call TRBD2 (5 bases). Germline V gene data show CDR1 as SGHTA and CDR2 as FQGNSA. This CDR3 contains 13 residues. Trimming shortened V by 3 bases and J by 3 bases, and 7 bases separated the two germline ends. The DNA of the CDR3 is TGTGCCAGCAGCTTCCGAGGGACAGATACGCAGTATTTT. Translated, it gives CASSFRGTDTQYF.

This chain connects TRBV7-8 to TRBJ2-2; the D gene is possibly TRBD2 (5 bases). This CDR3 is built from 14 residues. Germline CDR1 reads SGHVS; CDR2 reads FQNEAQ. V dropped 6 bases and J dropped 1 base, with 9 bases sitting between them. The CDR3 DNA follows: TGTGCCAGCAGGATCGGAGGGAACACCGGGGAGCTGTTTTTT. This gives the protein CASRIGGNTGELFF. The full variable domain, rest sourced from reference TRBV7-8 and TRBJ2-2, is GAGVSQSPRYKVAKRGQDVALRCDPISGHVSLFWYQQALGQGPEFLTYFQNEAQLDKSGLPSDRFFAERPEGSVSTLKIQRTQQEDSAVYLCASRIGGNTGELFFGEGSRLTVL.

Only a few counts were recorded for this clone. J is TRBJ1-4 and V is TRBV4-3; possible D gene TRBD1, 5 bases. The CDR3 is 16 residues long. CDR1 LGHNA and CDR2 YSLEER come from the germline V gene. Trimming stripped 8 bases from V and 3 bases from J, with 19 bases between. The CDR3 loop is CASGGSGSRSNEKLFF. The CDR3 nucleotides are TGCGCCAGCGGGGGGTCTGGATCGAGGTCTAATGAAAAACTGTTTTTT.